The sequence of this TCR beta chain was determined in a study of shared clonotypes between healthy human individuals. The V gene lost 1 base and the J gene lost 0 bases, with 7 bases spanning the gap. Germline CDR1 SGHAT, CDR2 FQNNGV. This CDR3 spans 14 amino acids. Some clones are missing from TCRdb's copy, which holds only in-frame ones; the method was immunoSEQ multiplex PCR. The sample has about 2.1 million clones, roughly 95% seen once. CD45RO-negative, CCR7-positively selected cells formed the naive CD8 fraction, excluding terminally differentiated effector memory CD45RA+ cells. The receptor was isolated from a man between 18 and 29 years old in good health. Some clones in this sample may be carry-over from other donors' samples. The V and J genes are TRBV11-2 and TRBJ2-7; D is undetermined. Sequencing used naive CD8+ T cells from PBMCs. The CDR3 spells CASSLVESSYEQYF. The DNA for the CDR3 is TGTGCCAGCAGCTTAGTGGAAAGCTCCTACGAGCAGTACTTC.